The present entry profiles one T cell receptor beta chain with its context. The data stem from a study of blood T cell repertoires in COVID-19. Study-level information: Researchers got acute and convalescent COVID-19 samples from the United States, Italy and Spain. T cells, B-cell-depleted T cells, or PBMCs supplied cDNA or gDNA.

V lost 3 bases and J lost 4, with 9 bases in between. The V gene's germline CDR1 is MNHEY and CDR2 SMNVEV (reference sequence). This CDR3 is 13 amino acids long. Sequencing used immunoSEQ multiplex PCR; TCRdb keeps in-frame clones, though not all of them. The sample records roughly 120,000 clones, roughly 82% being singletons. The chain employs TRBV27 and TRBJ1-2; D remains unclear. Specimen: peripheral blood. The receptor's source is a woman aged 55-69 years with acute or convalescent COVID-19. CDR3: CASSLGLSYGYTF. DNA of the CDR3: TGTGCCAGCAGTTTGGGCTTAAGCTATGGCTACACCTTC.